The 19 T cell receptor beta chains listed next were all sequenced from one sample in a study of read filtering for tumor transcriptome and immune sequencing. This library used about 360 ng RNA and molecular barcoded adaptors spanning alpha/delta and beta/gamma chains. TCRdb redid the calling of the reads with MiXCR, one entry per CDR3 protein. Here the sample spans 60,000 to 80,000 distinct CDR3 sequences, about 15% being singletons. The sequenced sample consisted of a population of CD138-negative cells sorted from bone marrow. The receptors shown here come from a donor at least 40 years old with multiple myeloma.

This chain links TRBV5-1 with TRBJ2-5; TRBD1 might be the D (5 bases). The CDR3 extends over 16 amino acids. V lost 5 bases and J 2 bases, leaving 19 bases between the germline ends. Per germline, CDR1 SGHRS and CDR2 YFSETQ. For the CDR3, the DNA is TGCGCCAGCAGTAATGGTCGGCAGGGTGGACAAGAGACCCAGTACTTC. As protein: CASSNGRQGGQETQYF.

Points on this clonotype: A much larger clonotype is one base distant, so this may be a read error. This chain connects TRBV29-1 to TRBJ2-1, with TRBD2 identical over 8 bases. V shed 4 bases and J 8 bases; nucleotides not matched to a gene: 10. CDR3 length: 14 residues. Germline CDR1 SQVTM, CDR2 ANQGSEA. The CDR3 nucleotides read TGCAGCGTTGGCGGGGGGAGGGCCAAATATGAGCAGTTCTTC. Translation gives CSVGGGRAKYEQFF.

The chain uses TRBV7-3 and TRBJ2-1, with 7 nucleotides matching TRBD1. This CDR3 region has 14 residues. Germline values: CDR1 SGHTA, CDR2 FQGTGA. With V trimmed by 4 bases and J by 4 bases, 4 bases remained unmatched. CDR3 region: CASSSGTEYNEQFF. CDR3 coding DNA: TGTGCCAGCAGCTCCGGGACAGAGTACAATGAGCAGTTCTTC.

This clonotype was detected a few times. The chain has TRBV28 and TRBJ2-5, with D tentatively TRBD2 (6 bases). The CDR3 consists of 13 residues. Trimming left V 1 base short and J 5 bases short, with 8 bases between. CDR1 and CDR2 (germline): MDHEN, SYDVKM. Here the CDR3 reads CASSLLGRETQYF. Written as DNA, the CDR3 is TGTGCCAGCAGTTTATTGGGGAGGGAGACCCAGTACTTC.

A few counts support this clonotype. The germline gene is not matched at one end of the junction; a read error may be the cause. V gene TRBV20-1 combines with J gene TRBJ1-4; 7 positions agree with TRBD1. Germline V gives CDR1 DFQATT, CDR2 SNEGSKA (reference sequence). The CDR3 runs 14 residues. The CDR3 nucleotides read TGCAGTGCTAGGATGACAGGGCTTAATGAAAAACGGTTTTTT. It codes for CSARMTGLNEKRFF.

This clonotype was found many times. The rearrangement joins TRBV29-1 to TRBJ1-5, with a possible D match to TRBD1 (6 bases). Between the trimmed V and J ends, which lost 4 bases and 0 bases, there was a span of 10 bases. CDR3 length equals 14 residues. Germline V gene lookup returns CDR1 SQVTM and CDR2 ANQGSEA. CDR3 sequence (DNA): TGCAGCGTTGTATGGGGGGCTAGCAATCAGCCCCAGCATTTT. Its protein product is CSVVWGASNQPQHF. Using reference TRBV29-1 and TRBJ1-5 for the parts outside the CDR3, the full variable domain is SAVISQKPSRDICQRGTSLTIQCQVDSQVTMMFWYRQQPGQSLTLIATANQGSEATYESGFVIDKFPISRPNLTFSTLTVSNMSPEDSSIYLCSVVWGASNQPQHFGDGTRLSIL.

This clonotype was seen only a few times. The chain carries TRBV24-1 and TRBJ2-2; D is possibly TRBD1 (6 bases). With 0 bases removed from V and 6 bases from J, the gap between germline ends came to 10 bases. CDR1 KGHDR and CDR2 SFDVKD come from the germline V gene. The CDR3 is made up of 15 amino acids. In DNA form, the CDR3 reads TGTGCCACCAGTGATTTGACAGGGCGACCCGGGGAGCTGTTTTTT. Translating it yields CATSDLTGRPGELFF.

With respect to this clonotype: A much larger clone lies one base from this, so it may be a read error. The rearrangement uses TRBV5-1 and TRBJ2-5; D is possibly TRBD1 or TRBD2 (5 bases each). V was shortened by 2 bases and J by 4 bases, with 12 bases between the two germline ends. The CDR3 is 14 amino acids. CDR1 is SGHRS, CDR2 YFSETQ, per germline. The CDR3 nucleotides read TGCGCCAGCAGCTTCTACGGGACCCGAGAGACCCAGTACTTC. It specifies CASSFYGTRETQYF.

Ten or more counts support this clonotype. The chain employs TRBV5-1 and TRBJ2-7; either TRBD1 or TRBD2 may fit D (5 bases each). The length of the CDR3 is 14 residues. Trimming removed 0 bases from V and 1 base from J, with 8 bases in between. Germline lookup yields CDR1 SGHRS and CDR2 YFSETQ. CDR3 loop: CASSLGDGSYEQYF. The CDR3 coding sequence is TGCGCCAGCAGCTTGGGGGACGGATCCTACGAGCAGTACTTC.

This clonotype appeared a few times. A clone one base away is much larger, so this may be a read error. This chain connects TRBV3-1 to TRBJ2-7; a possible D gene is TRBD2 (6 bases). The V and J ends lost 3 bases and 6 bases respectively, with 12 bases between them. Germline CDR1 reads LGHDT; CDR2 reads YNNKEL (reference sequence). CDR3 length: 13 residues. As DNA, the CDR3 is TGTGCCAGCAGCCATAATCTAGCGACCGAGCAGTACTTC. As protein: CASSHNLATEQYF.

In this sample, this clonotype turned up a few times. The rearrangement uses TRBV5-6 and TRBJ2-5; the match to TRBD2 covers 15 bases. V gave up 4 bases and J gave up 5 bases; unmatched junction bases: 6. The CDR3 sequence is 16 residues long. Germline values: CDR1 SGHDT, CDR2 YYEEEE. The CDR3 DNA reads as TGTGCCAGCAGCATATCCGGGACTAGCGGGAGGGAGACCCAGTACTTC. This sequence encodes CASSISGTSGRETQYF.

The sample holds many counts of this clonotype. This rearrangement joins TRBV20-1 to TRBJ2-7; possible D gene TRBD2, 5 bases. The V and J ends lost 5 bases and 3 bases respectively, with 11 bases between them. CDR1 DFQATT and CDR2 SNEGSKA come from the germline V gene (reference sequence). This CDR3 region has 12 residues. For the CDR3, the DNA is TGCAGTGCTTGGACTTCTGGCTACGAGCAGTACTTC. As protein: CSAWTSGYEQYF.

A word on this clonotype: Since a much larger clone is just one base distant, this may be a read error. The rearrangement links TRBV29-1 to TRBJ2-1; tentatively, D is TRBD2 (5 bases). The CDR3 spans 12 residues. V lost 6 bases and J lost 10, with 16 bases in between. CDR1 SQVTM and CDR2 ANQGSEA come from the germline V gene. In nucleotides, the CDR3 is TGCAGCGTCGAGGGTGTAGTTAAGGAGCAGTTCTTC. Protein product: CSVEGVVKEQFF.

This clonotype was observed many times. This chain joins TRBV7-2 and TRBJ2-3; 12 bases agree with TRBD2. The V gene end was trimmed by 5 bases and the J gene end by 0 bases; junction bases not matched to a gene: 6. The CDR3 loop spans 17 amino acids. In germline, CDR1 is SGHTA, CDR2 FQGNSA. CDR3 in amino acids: CASSPKGLAGSTDTQYF. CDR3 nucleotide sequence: TGTGCCAGCAGCCCTAAAGGACTAGCGGGAAGCACAGATACGCAGTATTTT.

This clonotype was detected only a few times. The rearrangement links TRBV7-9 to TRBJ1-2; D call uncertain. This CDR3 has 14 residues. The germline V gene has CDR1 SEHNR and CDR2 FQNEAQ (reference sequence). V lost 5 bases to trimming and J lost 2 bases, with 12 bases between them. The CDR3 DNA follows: TGTGCCAGCAGCCCTAGGACGGGGAACTATGGCTACACCTTC. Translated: CASSPRTGNYGYTF. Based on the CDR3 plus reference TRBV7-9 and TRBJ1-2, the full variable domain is DTGVSQNPRHKITKRGQNVTFRCDPISEHNRLYWYRQTLGQGPEFLTYFQNEAQLEKSRLLSDRFSAERPKGSFSTLEIQRTEQGDSAMYLCASSPRTGNYGYTFGSGTRLTVV.

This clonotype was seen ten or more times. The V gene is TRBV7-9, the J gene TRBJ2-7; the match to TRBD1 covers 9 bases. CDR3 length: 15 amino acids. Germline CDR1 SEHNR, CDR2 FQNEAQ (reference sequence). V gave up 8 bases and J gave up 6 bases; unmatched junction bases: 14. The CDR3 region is CASQKSGTGTAEQYF. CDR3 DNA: TGTGCCAGCCAGAAATCCGGGACAGGGACGGCCGAGCAGTACTTC.

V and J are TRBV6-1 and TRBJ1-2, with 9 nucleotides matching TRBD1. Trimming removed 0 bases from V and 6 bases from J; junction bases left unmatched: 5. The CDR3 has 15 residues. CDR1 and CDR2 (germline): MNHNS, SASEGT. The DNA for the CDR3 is TGTGCCAGCAGTGAAGCTCGGACAGGGGCTAATGGCTACACCTTC. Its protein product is CASSEARTGANGYTF.

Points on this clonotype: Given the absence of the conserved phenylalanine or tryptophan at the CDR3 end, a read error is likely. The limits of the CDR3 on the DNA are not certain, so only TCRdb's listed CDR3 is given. Here the CDR3 reads CATSGTGTINEQVC. V and J are TRBV24-1 and TRBJ2-1; the table's D call of TRBD1 was not tested on the DNA. Germline lookup yields CDR1 KGHDR and CDR2 SFDVKD. The CDR3 adds up to 14 amino acids, both ends counted.

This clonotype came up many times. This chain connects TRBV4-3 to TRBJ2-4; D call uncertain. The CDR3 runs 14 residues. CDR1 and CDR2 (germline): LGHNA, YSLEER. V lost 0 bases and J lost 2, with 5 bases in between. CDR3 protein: CASSQDRTKNIQYF. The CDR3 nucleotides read TGCGCCAGCAGCCAAGACAGGACCAAAAACATTCAGTACTTC.